This T cell receptor beta chain was documented in a study of technical replicates of blood from four donors. This CDR3 region has 15 residues. Trimming cost V 0 bases and J 6 bases; bases outside gene matches: 6. Germline-derived CDR1 and CDR2 are LNHDA and SQIVND (reference sequence). This table comes from immunoSEQ multiplex PCR, and its TCRdb copy is limited to in-frame clones, with some not included. The profile shows some 90,000 clones, around 95% of them singletons. The chain couples TRBV19 to TRBJ2-7; 9 bases are shared with TRBD1. The sample was T cells isolated from PBMCs. This TCR was recovered from a human donor in good health. For the CDR3, the DNA is TGTGCCAGTAGTATAGATCGGGACAGGGTGGGCGAGCAGTACTTC. Its translation: CASSIDRDRVGEQYF.